A selection of T cell receptor beta chains follows, all from one sample in a study of cytomegalovirus exposure and HLA in healthy donors. The table came from immunoSEQ multiplex PCR; TCRdb's copy has only in-frame clones and leaves some out. The profile shows 240,000 or so clones, around 80% of them singletons. Sequencing input: PBMCs. These receptors were taken from a woman in her forties in good health and CMV-seropositive. The CDR3 runs from the conserved cysteine through the conserved F or W. A D gene is named only where the DNA matches it firmly. Clone sizes are given selectively: once, few, many, or a class where the clone is expanded.

d_call	v_call	j_call	clone_size	cdr3_aa	cdr3_nt
.	TRBV6-6	TRBJ1-4	once	CASSPQGSNEKLFF	TGTGCCAGCAGTCCTCAGGGCTCCAATGAAAAACTGTTTTTT
.	TRBV15	TRBJ1-5	.	CATSSRYSNQPQHF	TGTGCCACCAGCAGTCGTTATAGCAATCAGCCCCAGCATTTT
.	TRBV6-5	TRBJ1-5	.	CASSYNSQSNQPQHF	TGTGCCAGCAGTTACAACAGTCAGAGCAATCAGCCCCAGCATTTT
TRBD1	TRBV19	TRBJ1-5	.	CASSISGGDHNQPQHF	TGTGCCAGTAGTATATCAGGGGGCGACCATAATCAGCCCCAGCATTTT
TRBD2	TRBV7-9	TRBJ2-7	few	CASSSGLAGGSSYEQYF	TGTGCCAGCAGCTCCGGACTAGCGGGGGGCTCCTCCTACGAGCAGTACTTC
TRBD2	TRBV9	TRBJ2-3	.	CASSGGLAGPTDTQYF	TGTGCCAGCAGCGGGGGACTAGCGGGCCCCACAGATACGCAGTATTTT
.	TRBV2	TRBJ1-5	.	CASRGPRGPNQPQHF	TGTGCCAGCAGGGGCCCCAGGGGACCTAATCAGCCCCAGCATTTT
TRBD1	TRBV4-1	TRBJ1-6	.	CASSQGHRGQSPLHF	TGCGCCAGCAGCCAAGGACACAGGGGGCAATCACCCCTCCACTTT
TRBD1	TRBV9	TRBJ2-1	.	CASSVETGGYEQFF	TGTGCCAGCAGCGTAGAGACAGGGGGCTATGAGCAGTTCTTC
.	TRBV20-1	TRBJ1-1	few	CSAPRGGGAFF	TGCAGTGCCCCGAGGGGGGGAGGTGCTTTCTTT
.	TRBV7-2	TRBJ2-3	.	CASSLAGQRAQYF	TGTGCCAGCAGCTTAGCAGGACAGAGGGCGCAGTATTTT
TRBD1	TRBV4-3	TRBJ1-2	.	CASSQQGQGNYGYTF	TGCGCCAGCAGCCAACAAGGACAGGGGAACTATGGCTACACCTTC
TRBD1	TRBV6-1	TRBJ1-4	.	CASSVRQGAKANEKLFF	TGTGCCAGCAGTGTTAGACAGGGGGCGAAGGCTAATGAAAAACTGTTTTTT
.	TRBV18	TRBJ1-1	once	CASSPILAGDTEAFF	TGTGCCAGCTCACCGATCCTGGCAGGGGACACTGAAGCTTTCTTT
.	TRBV5-1	TRBJ1-1	.	CASSLSRNTEAFF	TGCGCCAGCAGCCTCTCTCGTAACACTGAAGCTTTCTTT
TRBD1	TRBV4-3	TRBJ2-7	once	CASSQDSQTGVVAYEQYF	TGCGCCAGCAGCCAAGATTCTCAAACAGGGGTAGTAGCCTACGAGCAGTACTTC
TRBD1	TRBV7-9	TRBJ2-1	.	CASSLQGRPNEQFF	TGTGCCAGCAGTCTACAGGGGCGACCCAATGAGCAGTTCTTC
TRBD1	TRBV30	TRBJ1-2	few	CAWSGTGSLDYGYTF	TGTGCCTGGAGTGGGACAGGGTCCCTAGACTATGGCTACACCTTC
.	TRBV5-1	TRBJ1-1	.	CASSSGFYNTEAFF	TGCGCCAGCAGCTCAGGCTTTTATAACACTGAAGCTTTCTTT
TRBD1	TRBV19	TRBJ1-3	.	CASTTGQNSGNTIYF	TGTGCCAGTACTACGGGACAGAACTCTGGAAACACCATATATTTT
TRBD1	TRBV19	TRBJ1-5	.	CASSSDRGNQPQHF	TGTGCCAGTAGTAGTGACAGGGGCAATCAGCCCCAGCATTTT
.	TRBV7-9	TRBJ1-3	.	CASSLGGPDSGNTIYF	TGTGCCAGCAGCTTAGGAGGCCCCGACTCTGGAAACACCATATATTTT
TRBD1	TRBV4-1	TRBJ1-1	.	CASSQPPGGQGMNTEAFF	TGCGCCAGCAGCCAACCCCCTGGGGGACAGGGGATGAACACTGAAGCTTTCTTT
TRBD2	TRBV15	TRBJ2-5	.	CATSRGSAGVEETQYF	TGTGCCACCAGCAGAGGTTCAGCGGGAGTAGAAGAGACCCAGTACTTC
TRBD1	TRBV10-2	TRBJ2-6	.	CASRTDRAVSGANVLTF	TGCGCCAGCAGGACCGACAGGGCCGTCTCTGGGGCCAACGTCCTGACTTTC
TRBD2	TRBV10-3	TRBJ2-1	.	CATLGVEASGRGSYNEQFF	TGTGCCACCCTAGGCGTCGAGGCTAGCGGGAGGGGGTCCTACAATGAGCAGTTCTTC
TRBD2	TRBV13	TRBJ2-1	.	CASSLVRGGLDEQFF	TGTGCCAGCAGCTTAGTGCGGGGGGGCCTCGATGAGCAGTTCTTC
TRBD2	TRBV30	TRBJ2-3	.	CAWSSSNPGLAGGPSTDTQYF	TGTGCCTGGAGTTCCTCGAACCCTGGACTAGCGGGAGGGCCGAGCACAGATACGCAGTATTTT
TRBD2	TRBV28	TRBJ2-2	.	CASRRRGVLAGELFF	TGTGCCAGCAGAAGGCGGGGGGTATTAGCCGGGGAGCTGTTTTTT
TRBD1	TRBV6-5	TRBJ2-7	.	CASSYSGQRSYEQYF	TGTGCCAGCAGTTACTCGGGACAGCGCTCCTACGAGCAGTACTTC
TRBD1	TRBV27	TRBJ2-7	few	CASSLRVGTGSYEQYF	TGTGCCAGCAGTTTAAGGGTTGGGACAGGCTCCTACGAGCAGTACTTC
.	TRBV14	TRBJ1-1	.	CASSRTAFSEAFF	TGTGCCAGCAGCAGGACAGCTTTCTCTGAAGCTTTCTTT
.	TRBV19	TRBJ2-6	.	CASNGGAMSGANVLTF	TGTGCCAGTAATGGAGGGGCGATGTCTGGGGCCAACGTCCTGACTTTC
TRBD1	TRBV19	TRBJ1-5	.	CASHRGNNQPQHF	TGTGCCAGTCACAGGGGAAACAATCAGCCCCAGCATTTT
TRBD1	TRBV4-3	TRBJ1-5	.	CASSPTTGDQPQHF	TGCGCCAGCAGCCCAACGACAGGGGATCAGCCCCAGCATTTT
.	TRBV30	TRBJ2-1	.	CAWRVSSYNEQFF	TGTGCCTGGAGGGTCAGCTCCTACAATGAGCAGTTCTTC
.	TRBV5-4	TRBJ2-1	.	CASSLKTSTYNEQFF	TGTGCCAGCAGCTTAAAAACTAGCACCTACAATGAGCAGTTCTTC
TRBD1	TRBV28	TRBJ1-4	.	CATQGTYNEKLFF	TGTGCCACACAGGGGACCTATAATGAAAAACTGTTTTTT
TRBD2	TRBV4-2	TRBJ2-7	.	CASSQTSGSENEQYF	TGTGCCAGCAGCCAGACTAGCGGGAGCGAAAACGAGCAGTACTTC
.	TRBV6-1	TRBJ2-7	.	CASRVISEQYF	TGTGCCAGCAGAGTCATCTCCGAGCAGTACTTC
.	TRBV2	TRBJ2-3	.	CASSEEEFWESSTDTQYF	TGTGCCAGCAGTGAAGAGGAATTTTGGGAGTCAAGCACAGATACGCAGTATTTT